The rows below give T cell receptor beta chains drawn from one sample of a study of T cell responses to AZD1222 COVID-19 vaccine. Some clones are missing from TCRdb's copy, which holds only in-frame ones; the method was immunoSEQ multiplex PCR. This table has about 99,000 clones, roughly 87% appearing once. The material sequenced was peripheral blood, taken on day 0 of AZD1222 vaccination. The receptors derive from an adult in good health. Both conserved end residues are part of each CDR3. D genes are given only for firm matches. The size of a clone is reported for some rows only, either as once, few or many, or as a class for expanded clones.

TRBD1,NA,TRBJ2-6,TRBV18,TGTGCCAGCTCACCAAAGGAGACAGGGCTCTCTGGGGCCAACGTCCTGACTTTC,CASSPKETGLSGANVLTF
NA,NA,TRBJ1-2,TRBV10-3,TGTGCCATCAGTGTCCGTATCTCCCATGACTATGGCTACACCTTC,CAISVRISHDYGYTF
NA,once,TRBJ2-3,TRBV4-1,TGCGCCAGCAGCCAAGGGGGGTCGACAGATACGCAGTATTTT,CASSQGGSTDTQYF
NA,NA,TRBJ1-6,TRBV7-9,TGTGCCAGCAGCTTTCGAGGGAGGGGTGATGGGTCACCCCTCCACTTT,CASSFRGRGDGSPLHF
NA,NA,TRBJ2-1,TRBV24-1,TGTGCCACCAGTGACCCCCCCGGGAGAGAGCAGTTCTTC,CATSDPPGREQFF
NA,few,TRBJ2-2,TRBV3-1/TRBV3-2,TGTGCCAGCAGCCCTACCCTCACCGGGGAGCTGTTTTTT,CASSPTLTGELFF
NA,few,TRBJ1-1,TRBV7-2,TGTGCCAGCAGGGAGGGACGGACGAACACTGAAGCTTTCTTT,CASREGRTNTEAFF
NA,NA,TRBJ1-2,TRBV7-6,TGTGCCAGCAGCCCCGGTCAGGAAGGCTATGGCTACACCTTC,CASSPGQEGYGYTF
NA,NA,TRBJ1-1,TRBV7-3,TGTGCCAGCAGCCCAAAGGGGGGGAACACTGAAGCTTTCTTT,CASSPKGGNTEAFF
TRBD1,NA,TRBJ2-1,TRBV4-2,TGTGCCAGCAGCCAAGGGACAGGGGATTCGAATGAGCAGTTCTTC,CASSQGTGDSNEQFF
TRBD2,few,TRBJ2-1,TRBV24-1,TGTGCCACCAGTGATTTCGGCGGGAGCCCGTTCTTC,CATSDFGGSPFF
NA,NA,TRBJ2-1,TRBV5-4,TGTGCCAGCAGCCCTCAAGGACGGGTACGCTCCTACAATGAGCAGTTCTTC,CASSPQGRVRSYNEQFF
NA,NA,TRBJ1-2,TRBV11-3,TGTGCCAGCAGCTTAGATCCTGTCCCCGTGGCAGTGGGCTACACCTTC,CASSLDPVPVAVGYTF
TRBD1,NA,TRBJ2-1,TRBV10-3,TGTGCCGTGACCCCAGGACAGGGCCTCTACAATGAGCAGTTCTTC,CAVTPGQGLYNEQFF
NA,NA,TRBJ2-7,TRBV3-1/TRBV3-2,TGTGCCAGCAGCCAAGGGGCAGAGACCTACGAGCAGTACTTC,CASSQGAETYEQYF
NA,NA,TRBJ2-1,TRBV19,TGTGCCAGTAGTTCCCTGGGTGGGGCCCCGGTCGATGAGCAGTTCTTC,CASSSLGGAPVDEQFF
NA,once,TRBJ1-2,TRBV7-8,TGTGCCAGCACGGCAGGGTTGGGACCTGGTGGCTACACCTTC,CASTAGLGPGGYTF
NA,NA,TRBJ2-5,TRBV19,TGTGCCAGTAGGGCCCAACATCAAGAGACCCAGTACTTC,CASRAQHQETQYF
NA,NA,TRBJ1-1,TRBV2,TGTGCCAGCAGACGGGACACCCAGAACACTGAAGCTTTCTTT,CASRRDTQNTEAFF
NA,NA,TRBJ1-2,TRBV4-2,TGTGCCAGCAGCCCGAGACAGGTGAGACACGGGGATGGCTACACCTTC,CASSPRQVRHGDGYTF
TRBD1,NA,TRBJ2-5,TRBV5-1,TGTGCCAGCAGCCCACAGGGGTTGGAGACCCAGTACTTC,CASSPQGLETQYF
TRBD2,NA,TRBJ2-1,TRBV6-2/TRBV6-3,TGTGCCAGCAGTTCCACGTTAGCGGGACCGCTTAATGAGCAGTTCTTC,CASSSTLAGPLNEQFF
NA,NA,TRBJ1-1,TRBV18,TGTGCCAGCTCACCGGCAGCGAAGAACACTGAAGCTTTCTTT,CASSPAAKNTEAFF
NA,NA,TRBJ2-1,TRBV15,TGTGCCACCGGCACCGGGACTTCCACCTACAATGAGCAGTTCTTC,CATGTGTSTYNEQFF
NA,NA,TRBJ1-1,TRBV6-5,TGTGCCAGCAGTTTACAGGGAAATACGGCTTTCTTT,CASSLQGNTAFF
NA,NA,TRBJ1-1,TRBV2,TGTGCCAGCAGAAAGACAGAGAACACTGAAGCTTTCTTT,CASRKTENTEAFF
TRBD1,NA,TRBJ2-7,TRBV5-1,TGCGCCAGCAGCTTGGACGGGACAGGGACTTCTACCTACGAGCAGTACTTC,CASSLDGTGTSTYEQYF
TRBD1,NA,TRBJ2-5,TRBV24-1,TGTGCCACCAGTGATCAGGGGGCTACCCCCCAAGAGACCCAGTACTTC,CATSDQGATPQETQYF
NA,NA,TRBJ1-5,TRBV12-5,TGTGCTAGTGCGGGGAGTGATCAGCCCCAGCATTTT,CASAGSDQPQHF
TRBD1,NA,TRBJ2-2,TRBV9,TGTGCCAGCAGTTATGGATCGGGACAGGGGACCGGGGTCGCCGGGGAGCTGTTTTTT,CASSYGSGQGTGVAGELFF
NA,NA,TRBJ2-5,TRBV6-2/TRBV6-3,TGTGCCAGCACCCCTAGGGGGGGGGCCGCGTCTCGAGAGACCCAGTACTTC,CASTPRGGAASRETQYF
TRBD2,once,TRBJ2-3,TRBV9,TGTGCCAGCAGCGCGGGGACTAGCGGGAGGACTAGCACAGATACGCAGTATTTT,CASSAGTSGRTSTDTQYF
NA,NA,TRBJ2-3,TRBV5-4,TGTGCCAGCAGCAGCGGGGGACCGTTGAGGGGGCTTAAAGATACGCAGTATTTT,CASSSGGPLRGLKDTQYF
TRBD1,NA,TRBJ1-2,TRBV6-4,TGTGCCAGCAACCCGGACAGGGGGCTGAACTATGGCTACACCTTC,CASNPDRGLNYGYTF
NA,NA,TRBJ1-1,TRBV5-1,TGCGCCAGCAGCGCAGGGACCGTTGAAGCTTTCTTT,CASSAGTVEAFF
NA,NA,TRBJ1-1,TRBV11-2,TGTGCCAGCAGGGGTGTTGACGAAAGGAGCATGAGGAACACTGAAGCTTTCTTT,CASRGVDERSMRNTEAFF
NA,NA,TRBJ1-6,TRBV27,TGTGCCAGCAGTGAATACAGGGACTATAATTCACCCCTCCACTTT,CASSEYRDYNSPLHF
NA,NA,TRBJ2-1,TRBV10-3,TGTGCCATCAGTGTGGAGGGCGATGAGCAGTTCTTC,CAISVEGDEQFF
TRBD1,NA,TRBJ1-2,TRBV9,TGTGCCAGCAGGAGCAAACCAGACAGGGACGGCTACACCTTC,CASRSKPDRDGYTF
NA,NA,TRBJ1-1,TRBV19,TGTGCCAGTAGTATGGCATCAACGAGCGCTGAAGCTTTCTTT,CASSMASTSAEAFF
TRBD1,NA,TRBJ1-2,TRBV2,TGTGCCAGCAAGGGGGCAGGGGTCTATGGCTACACCTTC,CASKGAGVYGYTF
NA,NA,TRBJ1-3,TRBV5-6,TGTGCCAGCAGCTCCGCCGGCAAGACCTCGGGAAACACCATATATTTT,CASSSAGKTSGNTIYF
NA,NA,TRBJ1-2,TRBV7-9,TGTGCCAGCACGAAGCGGGGGGATGGCTACACCTTC,CASTKRGDGYTF
NA,NA,TRBJ2-7,TRBV15,TGTGCCACCAGCAGAGACACAACAGTCTACGAGCAGTACTTC,CATSRDTTVYEQYF
NA,NA,TRBJ2-1,TRBV24-1,TGTGCCACCTCAGCAAGTACGAATGAGCAGTTCTTC,CATSASTNEQFF
NA,NA,TRBJ2-3,TRBV19,TGTGCCAGTAGTCCCCCCCAAAGGGCAGATACGCAGTATTTT,CASSPPQRADTQYF
TRBD1,NA,TRBJ1-6,TRBV19,TGTGCCAGTAGCCCCCCGGGACAGGCTGGATCACCCCTCCACTTT,CASSPPGQAGSPLHF
TRBD1,NA,TRBJ1-4,TRBV6-5,TGTGCCAGCAGTTCGCAGGGGGATGAAAAACTGTTTTTT,CASSSQGDEKLFF
TRBD1,NA,TRBJ1-5,TRBV12-5,TGTGCTAGTGCCCAGGGGACAGTCGGAACTCAGCCCCAGCATTTT,CASAQGTVGTQPQHF
NA,NA,TRBJ2-3,TRBV18,TGTGCCAGCTCCCAGGGGAAGGGGGGGGCCACAGATACGCAGTATTTT,CASSQGKGGATDTQYF
NA,NA,TRBJ1-4,TRBV19,TGTGCCAGTAGACCCCCCAAGGGAGAAAAACTGTTTTTT,CASRPPKGEKLFF
NA,few,TRBJ1-1,TRBV29-1,TGCAGCGTGGACAAACGCCCTGGGGCTTTCTTT,CSVDKRPGAFF
NA,NA,TRBJ1-6,TRBV7-9,TGTGCCAGCAGCCCCCGACAGGATTCACCCCTCCACTTT,CASSPRQDSPLHF
NA,once,TRBJ2-1,TRBV6-2/TRBV6-3,TGTGCCAGCAGTTCCCCCACAGGGTTGATCAATGAGCAGTTCTTC,CASSSPTGLINEQFF
NA,NA,TRBJ1-1,TRBV9,TGTGCCAGCAGCGTAGGAGGACCCGCTGAAGCTTTCTTT,CASSVGGPAEAFF
NA,few,TRBJ1-1,TRBV4-3,TGCGCCAGCAGCCAAGCATCGGGGGCTATGAACACTGAAGCTTTCTTT,CASSQASGAMNTEAFF
NA,NA,TRBJ1-2,TRBV15,TGTGCCACCAGCAGGGAACAGGGAAGATACTATGGCTACACCTTC,CATSREQGRYYGYTF
TRBD1,NA,TRBJ2-1,TRBV6-5,TGTGCCAGCAGTCACAGGGGTTCCTACAATGAGCAGTTCTTC,CASSHRGSYNEQFF
TRBD1,NA,TRBJ1-5,TRBV6-5,TGTGCCAGCAGCGGTGGACAGGAAGCACAGCCCCAGCATTTT,CASSGGQEAQPQHF
NA,NA,TRBJ2-3,TRBV10-3,TGTGCCATCAGTGAGTCGGCAGCGGGTCCAAATACGCAGTATTTT,CAISESAAGPNTQYF